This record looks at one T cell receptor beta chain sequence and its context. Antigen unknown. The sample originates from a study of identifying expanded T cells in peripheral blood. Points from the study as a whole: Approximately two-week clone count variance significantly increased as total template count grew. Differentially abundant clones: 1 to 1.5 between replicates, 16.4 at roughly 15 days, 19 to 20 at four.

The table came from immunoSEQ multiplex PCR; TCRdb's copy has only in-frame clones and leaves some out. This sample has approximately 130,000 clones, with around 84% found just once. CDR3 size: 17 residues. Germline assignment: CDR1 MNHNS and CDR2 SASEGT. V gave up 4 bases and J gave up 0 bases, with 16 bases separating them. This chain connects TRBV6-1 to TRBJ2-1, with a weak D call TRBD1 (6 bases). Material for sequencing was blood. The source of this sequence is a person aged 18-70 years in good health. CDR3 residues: CASSARTANPSYNEQFF. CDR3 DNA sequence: TGTGCCAGCAGTGCCAGGACAGCGAACCCCTCCTACAATGAGCAGTTCTTC.